Detailed here is one T cell receptor beta chain. Its antigen is still unknown. The data were taken from a study of T cell responses to AZD1222 COVID-19 vaccine. Only in-frame clones appear in the TCRdb table, and some are missing; sequencing was by immunoSEQ multiplex PCR. The repertoire holds around 110,000 clones, with around 92% as singletons. Notes on the study in general: Of the AZD1222 recipients, only 5 or 6 were seropositive at baseline. The reported proportion of spike-specific TCRs targeting unmutated variant regions was nearly half. Across the whole spike, CD4 TCRs peaked at regions 160-218 and 743-854.

Germline trimming cut 5 bases from V and 6 bases from J; bases unmatched to any gene: 2. The CDR3 length is 14 residues. The V gene's germline CDR1 is LNHDA and CDR2 SQIVND (reference sequence). V usage is TRBV19 and J usage is TRBJ2-7, with TRBD2 identical over 15 bases. Sample: peripheral blood, taken 28 days after the second AZD1222 dose. This TCR was sampled from an adult who received the AZD1222 COVID-19 vaccine. DNA for the CDR3: TGTGCCAGTAGTGAGGGACTAGCGGGAGGCGAGCAGTACTTC. This translates into CASSEGLAGGEQYF.